The 27 T cell receptor beta chains presented below share a single source sample, sequenced in a study of CD8 T cells in Susac syndrome. Reverse transcription used roughly 0.5 to 1 ug RNA and random hexamers. TCRdb fed the immunoSEQ multiplex PCR reads into MiXCR, producing one record per CDR3 protein. The top ten clones hold 0.08% to 0.095% of a sample with around 150,000 distinct CDR3 sequences, approximately 93% of them seen once. Sample: CD4+ T cells from PBMCs. Receptors were obtained from a human donor with multiple sclerosis.

The genes are TRBV6-2 or TRBV6-3 and TRBJ1-5; D uncertain. Germline V gives CDR1 MNHEY, CDR2 SVGEGT. V dropped 8 bases and J dropped 1 base, with 12 bases sitting between them. This CDR3 region has 14 residues. The CDR3 loop is CASSRTGSNQPQHF. CDR3 sequence (DNA): TGTGCCAGCTCTAGGACGGGGAGCAATCAGCCCCAGCATTTT.

The chain couples TRBV2 to TRBJ1-1, with 7 bases that match TRBD1. Unmatched junction bases numbered 6, after V lost 2 bases and J lost 6 bases. Germline V gives CDR1 SNHLY, CDR2 FYNNEI. This CDR3 is built from 14 residues. In DNA, the CDR3 is TGTGCCAGCAGTGAAATGGGGGGACAGCCTGAAGCTTTCTTT. This translates into CASSEMGGQPEAFF.

V is TRBV30 and J is TRBJ1-2; D call uncertain. The V gene's germline CDR1 is GTSNPN and CDR2 SVGIG (reference sequence). Trimming shortened V by 4 bases and J by 6 bases, and 12 bases separated the two germline ends. The CDR3 has 12 amino acids. The CDR3 spells CAWISPGDGYTF. The CDR3 bases are TGTGCCTGGATATCCCCAGGAGATGGCTACACCTTC.

The chain uses TRBV7-8 and TRBJ1-2; no clear D. The CDR3 runs 15 residues. The germline V and J ends were trimmed by 1 base and 0 bases, with 9 bases remaining between them. CDR1 and CDR2 (germline): SGHVS, FQNEAQ. The chain's CDR3 is CASSLDWATNYGYTF. CDR3 nucleotide sequence: TGTGCCAGCAGCTTAGATTGGGCAACTAACTATGGCTACACCTTC.

The chain has TRBV19 and TRBJ2-1; D unclear. The CDR3 totals 11 residues. The V end lost 6 bases, the J end lost 4 bases, and 4 bases lay between the germline ends. Germline V gene data show CDR1 as LNHDA and CDR2 as SQIVND (reference sequence). The CDR3: CASRQYNEQFF. CDR3 nucleotide sequence: TGTGCCAGTAGGCAATACAATGAGCAGTTCTTC.

In this sample, this clonotype turned up once. The chain carries TRBV19 and TRBJ2-2; no clear D gene. The V gene's germline CDR1 is LNHDA and CDR2 SQIVND (reference sequence). The CDR3 has 13 amino acids. V was cut by 5 bases and J by 7 bases, with 11 bases left in between. CDR3 residues: CASSEGLGGELFF. CDR3 nucleotides: TGTGCCAGTAGTGAAGGGCTAGGCGGGGAGCTGTTTTTT.

The CDR3: CASSLDGRGTYEQYF. The CDR3 DNA is TGTGCCAGCAGTTTGGATGGGCGGGGCACCTACGAGCAGTACTTC. The gene calls are TRBV12-3 or TRBV12-4 and TRBJ2-7, with D possibly TRBD2 on 6 matching bases. The ends were cut back, 3 bases at V and 2 bases at J, with 14 bases in the middle. CDR3 length: 15 residues.

The chain combines TRBV29-1 with TRBJ2-2; the match to TRBD1 covers 8 bases. CDR3 length: 14 residues. Germline V gives CDR1 SQVTM, CDR2 ANQGSEA. The junction had 9 bases not matched to a gene; V was cut back by 6 bases and J by 6 bases. The CDR3 DNA reads TGCAGCGTAGCCTCCGGGACAGGCCCCGGGGAGCTGTTTTTT. Its protein product is CSVASGTGPGELFF.

The CDR3 region has the DNA TGTGCCAGCAGCCGGGACAGGCTATACAATGAGCAGTTCTTC. It yields the protein CASSRDRLYNEQFF. The J gene is TRBJ2-1, the V gene TRBV12-3 or TRBV12-4; 8 nucleotides align to TRBD1. The CDR3 totals 14 residues. V lost 6 bases to trimming and J lost 4 bases; unmatched junction nucleotides: 5.

The chain has TRBV9 and TRBJ2-7, with 11 positions matching TRBD2. V was clipped by 2 bases and J by 5 bases; unmatched bases: 12. Germline V gene lookup returns CDR1 SGDLS and CDR2 YYNGEE. The CDR3 sequence is 17 residues long. This CDR3 is CASSVAPSGRNLHEQYF. CDR3 nucleotides: TGTGCCAGCAGCGTCGCCCCTAGCGGGAGGAATCTCCACGAGCAGTACTTC.

The chain combines TRBV12-3 or TRBV12-4 with TRBJ1-4; D remains ambiguous. This CDR3 has 12 residues. V was shortened by 1 base and J by 6 bases, with 3 bases between the two germline ends. CDR3 DNA: TGTGCCAGCAGTTTAGAGTATGAAAAACTGTTTTTT. Amino acids: CASSLEYEKLFF.

This chain connects TRBV27 to TRBJ1-3; D is uncertain. Trimming removed 6 bases at V and 4 bases at J, with 10 bases between. CDR1 and CDR2 (germline): MNHEY, SMNVEV (reference sequence). This CDR3 region has 13 residues. The CDR3 nucleotides are TGTGCCAGCAGCTCTTGGATGGGAAACACCATATATTTT. Its protein product is CASSSWMGNTIYF.

The rearrangement uses TRBV3-1 and TRBJ2-1; unclear D gene. Trimming removed 1 base at V and 3 bases at J, with 16 bases between. This CDR3 comprises 17 residues. Germline assignment: CDR1 LGHDT and CDR2 YNNKEL (reference sequence). The CDR3 loop is CASSQGSRVRNYNEQFF. In DNA form, the CDR3 reads TGTGCCAGCAGCCAAGGGAGCCGGGTAAGAAACTACAATGAGCAGTTCTTC.

The gene calls are TRBV15 and TRBJ2-5, with D tentatively TRBD1 (5 bases). V dropped 0 bases and J dropped 0 bases, with 8 bases sitting between them. CDR3 length: 15 residues. Per the germline V gene, CDR1 is LNHNV and CDR2 is YYDKDF (reference sequence). CDR3 sequence: CATSRDRQYQETQYF. DNA of the CDR3: TGTGCCACCAGCAGAGATAGACAGTACCAAGAGACCCAGTACTTC.

This clonotype has only one observation. The DNA of the CDR3 is TGTGCCAGCAGCAACCGTCCCGAGCAGTACTTC. Its protein product is CASSNRPEQYF. The V call is TRBV7-9, the J call TRBJ2-7, with D uncertain. The CDR3 is 11 amino acids. Trimming took off 5 bases at V and 6 bases at J, with 8 bases between the two ends. Germline CDR1 and CDR2: SEHNR and FQNEAQ (reference sequence).

The V gene is TRBV5-1, the J gene TRBJ1-1; weak D call: TRBD1 (5 bases). This CDR3 is built from 14 residues. Looked up from germline, CDR1 is SGHRS and CDR2 is YFSETQ. Trimming removed 1 base from V and 3 bases from J, with 10 bases in between. CDR3 DNA sequence: TGCGCCAGCAGCTTGCAGGGTAAGGACACTGAAGCTTTCTTT. Translating gives CASSLQGKDTEAFF.

The genes are TRBV7-9 and TRBJ1-1; perhaps TRBD1 as D (5 bases). V lost 8 bases and J 4 bases, leaving 14 bases between the germline ends. There are 13 residues in the CDR3. The germline V gene has CDR1 SEHNR and CDR2 FQNEAQ (reference sequence). The CDR3 DNA follows: TGTGCCAGCCAACTAGGGGAGGGCACTGAAGCTTTCTTT. Translation: CASQLGEGTEAFF.

The chain carries TRBV6-1 and TRBJ1-1; 12 bases agree with TRBD1. Germline V gene lookup returns CDR1 MNHNS and CDR2 SASEGT. CDR3 length: 14 amino acids. Unmatched junction bases numbered 0, after V lost 6 bases and J lost 1 base. CDR3 amino acids: CASRGQGANTEAFF. CDR3 in DNA: TGTGCCAGCAGGGGACAGGGGGCGAACACTGAAGCTTTCTTT.

The genes are TRBV19 and TRBJ2-1, with 7 bases fitting TRBD1. The germline V gene encodes CDR1 LNHDA and CDR2 SQIVND (reference sequence). The junction had 7 bases not matched to a gene; V was cut back by 8 bases and J by 9 bases. The CDR3 has 12 amino acids. The CDR3 spells CASGTGALEQFF. CDR3 in DNA: TGTGCCAGTGGTACAGGGGCTCTTGAGCAGTTCTTC.

J is TRBJ2-3 and V is TRBV28; a possible D gene is TRBD2 (6 bases). CDR3 size: 16 residues. Between the trimmed V and J ends, which lost 6 bases and 4 bases, there was a span of 20 bases. Germline CDR1 reads MDHEN; CDR2 reads SYDVKM. CDR3 residues: CASRGMGGGFADTQYF. The CDR3, as DNA: TGTGCCAGCAGGGGGATGGGGGGAGGATTCGCAGATACGCAGTATTTT. The variable domain in full, with the rest retrieved from reference TRBV28 and TRBJ2-3, is DVKVTQSSRYLVKRTGEKVFLECVQDMDHENMFWYRQDPGLGLRLIYFSYDVKMKEKGDIPEGYSVSREKKERFSLILESASTNQTSMYLCASRGMGGGFADTQYFGPGTRLTVL.

The gene calls are TRBV3-1 and TRBJ2-7, with D unclear. V lost 0 bases to trimming and J lost 0 bases, with 9 bases between them. The germline V gene has CDR1 LGHDT and CDR2 YNNKEL (reference sequence). There are 15 residues in the CDR3. CDR3 nucleotide sequence: TGTGCCAGCAGCCAAGACCCCCGGAGCTCCTACGAGCAGTACTTC. Its translation is CASSQDPRSSYEQYF.

The genes are TRBV7-3 and TRBJ2-3; 7 nucleotides line up with TRBD2. The CDR3 is 17 amino acids. Per germline, CDR1 SGHTA and CDR2 FQGTGA. The ends lost 5 bases at V and 1 base at J; junction bases unmatched: 12. The CDR3 sequence is CASSQRGAGEGTDTQYF. CDR3 DNA: TGTGCCAGCAGCCAGAGGGGTGCGGGAGAAGGCACAGATACGCAGTATTTT.

This sequence joins TRBV15 and TRBJ1-1, with D uncertain. The V end was cut by 0 bases, the J end by 0 bases, with 11 bases between. The CDR3 length is 16 residues. Germline CDR1 and CDR2: LNHNV and YYDKDF (reference sequence). CDR3: CATSRDFAAVNTEAFF. For the CDR3, the DNA is TGTGCCACCAGCAGAGATTTCGCCGCGGTGAACACTGAAGCTTTCTTT.

The chain has TRBV20-1 and TRBJ1-4; D not certain. Trimming took off 2 bases at V and 8 bases at J, with 15 bases between the two ends. Per germline, CDR1 DFQATT and CDR2 SNEGSKA (reference sequence). This CDR3 has 14 residues. DNA of the CDR3: TGCAGTGCTAGATTTAGGCGGACGGGCGAAAAACTGTTTTTT. Its translation: CSARFRRTGEKLFF.

The V and J genes are TRBV30 and TRBJ2-2; TRBD1 aligns across 11 bases. From germline, CDR1 is GTSNPN and CDR2 SVGIG (reference sequence). The CDR3 contains 15 residues. Unmatched junction bases numbered 6, after V lost 2 bases and J lost 7 bases. The DNA of the CDR3 is TGTGCCTGGAGTCACGGACAGGGGGCGATCGGGGAGCTGTTTTTT. This codes for CAWSHGQGAIGELFF.

J is TRBJ1-1 and V is TRBV3-1; D gene ambiguous. The CDR3 contains 13 residues. Trimming took 0 bases from V and 8 from J, leaving 10 bases between them. CDR1 is LGHDT, CDR2 YNNKEL, per germline (reference sequence). This CDR3 is CASSQDDALEAFF. CDR3 DNA sequence: TGTGCCAGCAGCCAAGATGACGCTCTGGAAGCTTTCTTT.

This chain uses TRBV6-5 with TRBJ2-2; no definite D call. This CDR3 region has 15 residues. The V gene lost 0 bases and the J gene lost 4 bases, with 9 bases spanning the gap. Germline V gives CDR1 MNHEY, CDR2 SVGAGI. For the CDR3, the DNA is TGTGCCAGCAGTTACTCGCCAGAGCCCACCGGGGAGCTGTTTTTT. Translated, it gives CASSYSPEPTGELFF.